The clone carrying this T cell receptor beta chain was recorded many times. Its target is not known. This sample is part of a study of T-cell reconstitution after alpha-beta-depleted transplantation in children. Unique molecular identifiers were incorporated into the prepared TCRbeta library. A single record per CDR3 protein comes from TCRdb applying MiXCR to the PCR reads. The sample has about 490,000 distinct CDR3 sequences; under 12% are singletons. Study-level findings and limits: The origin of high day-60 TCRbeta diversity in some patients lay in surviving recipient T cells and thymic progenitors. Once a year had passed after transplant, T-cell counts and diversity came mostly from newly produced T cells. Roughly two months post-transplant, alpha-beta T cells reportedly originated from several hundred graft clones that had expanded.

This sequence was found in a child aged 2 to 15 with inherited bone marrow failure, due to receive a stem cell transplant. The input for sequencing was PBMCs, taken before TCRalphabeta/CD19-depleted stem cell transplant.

The CDR3 DNA reads TGCAGCGCGATGCAGGACAATGAGCAGTTCTTC. Its translation: CSAMQDNEQFF. This chain joins TRBV29-1 and TRBJ2-1; no clear D. CDR1 and CDR2 from the germline V gene are SQVTM and ANQGSEA. V lost 7 bases and J lost 5, with 9 bases in between. CDR3 length equals 11 residues.